These 9 T cell receptor beta chains were sequenced from one sample in a study of T cell changes during pregnancy in multiple sclerosis. Clones were sequenced by immunoSEQ multiplex PCR, and TCRdb holds only the in-frame ones, with some missing. The data contain roughly 45,000 clones, roughly nine tenths of them singletons. The sample here was peripheral blood, taken in the first trimester of pregnancy. Source of these receptors: a female donor in good health, enrolled as a control in a pregnancy study.

The V and J genes are TRBV5-1 and TRBJ1-2, with 10 nucleotides matching TRBD1. The CDR3 has 14 amino acids. Germline CDR1 is SGHRS and CDR2 is YFSETQ. Trimming at V came to 3 bases and at J to 4 bases, leaving 3 bases not matched to a gene. The CDR3 region has the DNA TGCGCCAGCAGCTCGGACAGGGGGAGCTATGGCTACACCTTC. Translating it yields CASSSDRGSYGYTF. The entire variable domain, with the rest obtained from reference TRBV5-1 and TRBJ1-2, is as follows: KAGVTQTPRYLIKTRGQQVTLSCSPISGHRSVSWYQQTPGQGLQFLFEYFSETQRNKGNFPGRFSGRQFSNSRSEMNVSTLELGDSALYLCASSSDRGSYGYTFGSGTRLTVV.

This clone was counted between two and nine times. This chain connects TRBV7-8 to TRBJ1-2, with TRBD1 matching 8 bases. Germline CDR1 and CDR2: SGHVS and FQNEAQ. The V segment lost 5 bases and the J segment 1 base; nucleotides outside the gene matches: 9. The CDR3 has 16 amino acids. For the CDR3, the DNA is TGTGCCAGCAGCCCAAAGACAGGGGTGGATAACTATGGCTACACCTTC. This encodes CASSPKTGVDNYGYTF.

The chain recombines TRBV28 with TRBJ2-3, with 10 bases matching TRBD1. The germline V gene has CDR1 MDHEN and CDR2 SYDVKM. The V segment lost 1 base and the J segment 0 bases; nucleotides outside the gene matches: 10. CDR3 size: 19 residues. The CDR3 DNA is TGTGCCAGCAGTTTATTGGGACAGGGGACCCCAACTAGCACAGATACGCAGTATTTT. Its protein is CASSLLGQGTPTSTDTQYF.

There are a few counts of this clone. The rearrangement joins TRBV6-4 to TRBJ2-1; the match to TRBD1 covers 8 bases. The CDR3 totals 14 residues. V was clipped by 4 bases and J by 6 bases; unmatched bases: 5. The germline V gene has CDR1 MRHNA and CDR2 SNTAGT. The CDR3 nucleotides are TGTGCCAGCAGTGGCGGACAGGGTAGCAATGAGCAGTTCTTC. It is translated as CASSGGQGSNEQFF.

The V gene is TRBV15, the J gene TRBJ1-1; D gene uncertain. CDR3 length equals 13 residues. From germline, CDR1 is LNHNV and CDR2 YYDKDF (reference sequence). Trimming left V 1 base short and J 1 base short, with 4 bases between. For the CDR3, the DNA is TGTGCCACCAGCAGAGCCAGGAACACTGAAGCTTTCTTT. This gives the protein CATSRARNTEAFF.

J is TRBJ2-7 and V is TRBV5-5; D possibly corresponds to TRBD1 (5 bases). This CDR3 has 14 residues. V was shortened by 5 bases and J by 3 bases, with 15 bases between the two germline ends. Germline V gives CDR1 SGHKS, CDR2 YYEKEE (reference sequence). The CDR3 DNA is TGTGCCAGCAGGGACACAAAAGGGAACTACGAGCAGTACTTC. Its translation: CASRDTKGNYEQYF.

Here the CDR3 reads CATSLQGARTDTQYF. CDR3 bases: TGTGCCACCAGCCTACAGGGGGCGCGAACAGATACGCAGTATTTT. This chain connects TRBV15 to TRBJ2-3, with 9 bases aligning to TRBD1. Germline CDR1 is LNHNV and CDR2 is YYDKDF (reference sequence). The CDR3 loop spans 15 amino acids. V dropped 5 bases and J dropped 3; count of bases not matched to a gene: 6.

This clone is a singleton in its sample. The V call is TRBV6-1, the J call TRBJ1-3; D uncertain. V lost 3 bases and J 9 bases, leaving 9 bases between the germline ends. This CDR3 spans 12 amino acids. Germline V gene data show CDR1 as MNHNS and CDR2 as SASEGT. CDR3 nucleotides: TGTGCCAGCAGTGAGTTCCGGGTCACCATATATTTT. The encoded protein is CASSEFRVTIYF.

This sequence joins TRBV2 and TRBJ2-7; D gene ambiguous. Germline CDR1 reads SNHLY; CDR2 reads FYNNEI. V was pared by 2 bases and J by 2 bases, with 13 bases between. This CDR3 comprises 15 residues. This chain's CDR3 is CASSERGKVTYEQYF. In DNA form, the CDR3 reads TGTGCCAGCAGTGAACGAGGCAAAGTTACCTACGAGCAGTACTTC.